The 15 T cell receptor beta chains in this list originate from one sample, sequenced in a study of identical twins listed by TCRdb under 2016. Library method: 5' RACE. The data were produced on an Illumina HiSeq 2000. In-frame beta chains were kept once TCRdb had trimmed the public reads at Q25 with fastp and called clones with MiXCR. Rows are unified per CDR3 protein, each entry keeping the most common DNA and genes. Across this sample there are 250,000 or so distinct CDR3 sequences, with 12% seen only once. In total, the top ten clones hold about 3.9% of the sample. These data are also associated with another study on yellow fever vaccine responses in identical twins.

Input material: memory (CD45RO+) T cells sorted from blood. The intended sense of this specimen's cell subset or site label: CD45RO+ enriched T cells. These receptors were taken from a woman aged 18-30 years in good health.

This clonotype was observed a handful of times. The gene calls are TRBV5-1 and TRBJ2-5, with TRBD2 matching over 13 bases. CDR1 SGHRS and CDR2 YFSETQ come from the germline V gene. Trimming cost V 0 bases and J 3 bases; bases outside gene matches: 14. The CDR3 is made up of 20 amino acids. Here the CDR3 DNA reads TGCGCCAGCAGCTTGGGACAGGGGGGGACTAGCGGGACCAGAAAAGAGACCCAGTACTTC. Residues: CASSLGQGGTSGTRKETQYF.

This clonotype showed up just a few times. The chain recombines TRBV7-2 with TRBJ1-6; 9 nucleotides align to TRBD1. Germline CDR1 is SGHTA and CDR2 is FQGNSA. Trimming took 1 base from V and 18 from J; bases not matched to a gene: 4. The CDR3 totals 12 residues. The CDR3 reads CASSLGGQGSHF. In DNA, the CDR3 is TGTGCCAGCAGCTTAGGGGGACAGGGCAGCCACTTT.

Ten or more counts support this clonotype. The J gene is TRBJ2-2, the V gene TRBV7-8, with D possibly matching TRBD2 (5 bases). This CDR3 is built from 17 residues. The V and J ends lost 6 bases and 4 bases respectively, with 21 bases between them. The germline V gene has CDR1 SGHVS and CDR2 FQNEAQ. The chain's CDR3 is CASRTGGLARVTGELFF. The CDR3 DNA sequence: TGTGCCAGCAGGACCGGAGGCCTAGCTCGGGTCACCGGGGAGCTGTTTTTT.

The V gene is TRBV20-1, the J gene TRBJ1-1; no clear D. Germline lookup yields CDR1 DFQATT and CDR2 SNEGSKA (reference sequence). The V end lost 5 bases, the J end lost 1 base, and 11 bases lay between the germline ends. The CDR3 contains 13 residues. CDR3: CSAPSPSNTEAFF. The CDR3 region has the DNA TGCAGTGCTCCCTCCCCCTCGAACACTGAAGCTTTCTTT.

V gene TRBV23-1 combines with J gene TRBJ1-5, with D perhaps TRBD1 (5 bases). TRBV23-1 is given ORF status, its function remaining uncertain. Deletions cut 5 bases from V and 0 bases from J, with 20 bases between. CDR3 length equals 18 residues. The CDR3 DNA sequence: TGCGCCAGCAGTTCGCCAGGGAGGGCCCCGTATAGCAATCAGCCCCAGCATTTT. Its protein product is CASSSPGRAPYSNQPQHF.

A remark on this clonotype: This could be a read error, since a much larger clone is one nucleotide away. V and J are TRBV20-1 and TRBJ2-2; 12 nucleotides agree with TRBD2. CDR1 DFQATT and CDR2 SNEGSKA come from the germline V gene (reference sequence). This CDR3 has 18 amino acids. The CDR3 bases are TGCTGTGCTAGTGGACGGGCTAGCGGGAGGGCCGGGACCGGGGAGCTGTTTTTT. It encodes CCASGRASGRAGTGELFF.

This chain links TRBV10-1 with TRBJ2-2; D perhaps matches TRBD2 (6 bases). Germline V gene data show CDR1 as WNHNN and CDR2 as SYGVQD (reference sequence). Trimming took off 2 bases at V and 7 bases at J, with 8 bases between the two ends. The CDR3 covers 13 residues. CDR3 region: CASSEPGDGELFF. The CDR3 DNA is TGCGCCAGCAGTGAGCCGGGAGACGGGGAGCTGTTTTTT.

This chain connects TRBV11-2 to TRBJ2-1; unclear D gene. This CDR3 region has 14 residues. The V gene lost 0 bases and the J gene lost 1 base, with 4 bases spanning the gap. Germline V CDR1 and CDR2: SGHAT, FQNNGV. DNA of the CDR3: TGTGCCAGCAGCTTAGAGGGATCCTACAATGAGCAGTTCTTC. Its translation: CASSLEGSYNEQFF.

This rearrangement joins TRBV7-8 to TRBJ2-7; D tentatively fits TRBD1 or TRBD2 (5 bases each). Trimming pared 5 bases from V and 2 bases from J, leaving 13 bases between. CDR3 length equals 14 residues. CDR1 is SGHVS, CDR2 FQNEAQ, per germline. The CDR3 sequence: CASSRGTEAYEQYF. DNA of the CDR3: TGTGCCAGCAGCAGAGGGACCGAAGCCTACGAGCAGTACTTC.

This clonotype has ten or more counts. The V and J genes are TRBV6-5 and TRBJ2-7; 8 nucleotides match TRBD1. The CDR3 is 13 amino acids. Germline V CDR1 and CDR2: MNHEY, SVGAGI. V lost 4 bases, J lost 3 bases, and 2 bases stayed unmatched. The CDR3 loop is CASSLDRDYEQYF. As DNA, the CDR3 is TGTGCCAGCAGTTTGGACAGGGACTACGAGCAGTACTTC.

This clonotype was seen more than once but under ten times. V usage is TRBV7-2 and J usage is TRBJ1-6, with D maybe TRBD1 (5 bases). The V gene lost 5 bases and the J gene lost 0 bases, with 11 bases spanning the gap. The CDR3 length is 16 residues. The germline CDR1 and CDR2 sequences are SGHTA and FQGNSA. CDR3 loop: CASSTRQSSYNSPLHF. In nucleotides, the CDR3 is TGTGCCAGCAGCACCAGACAGAGCTCCTATAATTCACCCCTCCACTTT. Using reference TRBV7-2 and TRBJ1-6 for the parts outside the CDR3, the full variable domain is GAGVSQSPSNKVTEKGKDVELRCDPISGHTALYWYRQSLGQGLEFLIYFQGNSAPDKSGLPSDRFSAERTGGSVSTLTIQRTQQEDSAVYLCASSTRQSSYNSPLHFGNGTRLTVT.

The chain carries TRBV5-1 and TRBJ2-7; tentative D call: TRBD1 (6 bases). CDR3 size: 14 residues. CDR1 and CDR2 from the germline V gene are SGHRS and YFSETQ. Deletions cut 1 base from V and 4 bases from J, with 12 bases between. CDR3 in DNA: TGCGCCAGCAGCTTGACAGGGAGTGGGTACGAGCAGTACTTC. This gives the protein CASSLTGSGYEQYF.

The chain recombines TRBV20-1 with TRBJ2-4; D is possibly TRBD2 (5 bases). V lost 3 bases and J 1 base, leaving 10 bases between the germline ends. This CDR3 spans 14 amino acids. The germline gives CDR1 DFQATT, CDR2 SNEGSKA (reference sequence). The CDR3: CSASHGGAKNIQYF. CDR3 in DNA: TGCAGTGCTAGCCACGGCGGGGCCAAAAACATTCAGTACTTC.

This clonotype was counted many times. This CDR3 is CASSLGLSYNEQFF. The CDR3 DNA reads TGTGCCAGCAGTTTGGGGCTCTCCTACAATGAGCAGTTCTTC. The genes are TRBV28 and TRBJ2-1; D perhaps matches TRBD1 (5 bases). There are 14 residues in the CDR3. V gave up 3 bases and J gave up 0 bases, with 6 bases separating them. Germline CDR1 MDHEN, CDR2 SYDVKM.

The V call is TRBV20-1, the J call TRBJ1-1, with no clear D. Trimming pared 6 bases from V and 1 base from J, leaving 12 bases between. The germline CDR1 and CDR2 sequences are DFQATT and SNEGSKA (reference sequence). The CDR3 extends over 13 amino acids. The CDR3 nucleotides are TGCAGTGCAGCAAACAACCCGAACACTGAAGCTTTCTTT. It is translated as CSAANNPNTEAFF.